This TCR beta chain appears in the sequencing data of a study of T cell repertoires in aging, cancer and after chemotherapy. The wider study: Clear clonal overlap appeared across healthy donor samples taken over several months to years. Findings and caveats of the study: In healthy donors, age-related TCR diversity loss mainly reflected lost richness. Compared with age-matched healthy donors, untreated hematological or solid cancer patients showed higher blood TCR clonality. Median generation probability rose over the chemotherapy interval in each cancer cohort, suggesting rebound thymic output.

The template was genomic DNA from peripheral blood, not RNA. Rearranged V-D-J TRB sequences were amplified with a mixed TRB-A/B primer pool. TCRdb ran MiXCR on the multiplex PCR reads and lists one entry per CDR3 protein. The sample records 8,900 or so distinct CDR3 sequences, roughly a third being singletons. Germline values: CDR1 MNHEY, CDR2 SVGAGI. There are 11 residues in the CDR3. Turning to this clonotype: Its antigen remains unknown. One base away lies a much larger clone, so this may be a sequencing read error.

V usage is TRBV6-5 and J usage is TRBJ2-1; D possibly corresponds to TRBD2 (5 bases). The sequenced sample consisted of blood. This sequence was found in a human donor in good health. The CDR3 DNA reads as TGTGTCAGCAGTTTCGGGAACGAGCAGTTCTTC. This encodes CVSSFGNEQFF.